The 5 T cell receptor beta chains in this list originate from one sample, sequenced in a study of T cells in Graves' hyperthyroidism and ophthalmopathy. RNA transcripts yielded amplified TCR beta CDR3 regions. HTBI primers were employed in a first-round RT-PCR of the TCR CDR3. Via MiXCR, TCRdb re-called the multiplex PCR reads, giving one row per CDR3 protein. The repertoire holds roughly 100,000 distinct CDR3 sequences, with around 40% as singletons. The specimen sequenced was peripheral blood or thyroid tissue (not recorded which). The receptor source for this set is a woman in her twenties or thirties with Graves' hyperthyroidism.

The chain carries TRBV7-3 and TRBJ2-6, with no clear D. Trimming took off 5 bases at V and 16 bases at J, with 6 bases between the two ends. This CDR3 contains 9 residues. Germline V gene sequence: CDR1 SGHTA, CDR2 FQGTGA. The CDR3 nucleotides read TGTGCCAGCAGCCCCGGACTGACTTTC. Its protein is CASSPGLTF.

Only a few counts were recorded for this clonotype. This sequence may be a read error, since a much larger clone differs from it by one base. No conserved phenylalanine or tryptophan is present at the end of the CDR3, so a read error is the likely explanation. The rearrangement links TRBV7-9 to TRBJ2-7, with 8 bases fitting TRBD2. V shed 5 bases and J 7 bases; nucleotides not matched to a gene: 13. This CDR3 spans 15 amino acids. The V gene's germline CDR1 is SEHNR and CDR2 FQNEAQ (reference sequence). For the CDR3, the DNA is TGTGCCAGCAGCCCCCGCGGGACTAGAGCGTTAGAGCAGTACCTC. This encodes CASSPRGTRALEQYL.

Of note for this clonotype: Since no conserved phenylalanine or tryptophan closes the CDR3, a read error is the likely cause. J is TRBJ2-7 and V is TRBV25-1, with 9 bases that match TRBD1. Looked up from germline, CDR1 is MGHDK and CDR2 is SYGVNS. The CDR3 has 15 amino acids. With V trimmed by 6 bases and J by 6 bases, 12 bases remained unmatched. The CDR3: CASSPLGTGPSEQYL. As DNA, the CDR3 is TGTGCCAGCAGCCCCCTCGGGACAGGGCCCAGCGAGCAGTACCTC.

This clonotype has at least ten counts. The chain has TRBV5-4 and TRBJ1-4, with D unresolved. The CDR3 is 14 amino acids. V was clipped by 4 bases and J by 5 bases, with 12 bases between them. Germline loops: CDR1 SGHNT, CDR2 YYREEE (reference sequence). The CDR3 loop reads CASSPGEGNEKLFF. As DNA, the CDR3 is TGTGCCAGCAGCCCCGGAGAGGGCAATGAAAAACTGTTTTTT.

This clonotype was picked up many times. This sequence joins TRBV10-3 and TRBJ2-7; 9 nucleotides line up with TRBD2. The CDR3 spans 16 residues. V dropped 4 bases and J dropped 5; count of bases not matched to a gene: 12. CDR1 and CDR2 (germline): ENHRY, SYGVKD. CDR3 sequence reads: CAISVSSGTRGNEQYF. The CDR3 nucleotides read TGTGCCATCAGTGTGTCTAGCGGGACTAGGGGTAACGAGCAGTACTTC.